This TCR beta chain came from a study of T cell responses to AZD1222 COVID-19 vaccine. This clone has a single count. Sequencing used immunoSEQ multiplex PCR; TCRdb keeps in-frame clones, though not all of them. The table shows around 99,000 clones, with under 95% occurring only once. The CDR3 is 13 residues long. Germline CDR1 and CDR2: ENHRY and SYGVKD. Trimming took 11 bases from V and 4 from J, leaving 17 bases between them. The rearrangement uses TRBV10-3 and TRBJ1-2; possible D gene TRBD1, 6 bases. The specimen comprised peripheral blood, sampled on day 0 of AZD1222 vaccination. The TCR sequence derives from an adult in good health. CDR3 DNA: TGTGCCCGGAGGCAGGGGATCGGCTATGGCTACACCTTC. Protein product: CARRQGIGYGYTF.